These 4 T cell receptor beta chains were all obtained from the same sample, sequenced in a study of blood T cells in healthy people across ages. A second PCR, run for about 7 to 11 cycles, used a sample-barcoded 5' primer plus a J-beta primer mix. TCRdb re-derived calls from the 5' RACE reads in MiXCR, one entry per CDR3 protein. The sample shows under 1,100,000 distinct CDR3 sequences, 25% of them seen only once. This sample also belongs to another study, concerning T cells of mothers and their children.

Material for sequencing was blood. The receptors stem from a girl under 10 years old in good health.

The genes are TRBV4-1 and TRBJ1-2; D call uncertain. CDR3 length equals 14 residues. Germline V gives CDR1 MGHRA, CDR2 YSYEKL. Trimming removed 3 bases at V and 3 bases at J, with 11 bases between. The CDR3 sequence: CASSQVRADYGYTF. For the CDR3, the DNA is TGCGCCAGCAGCCAGGTGAGAGCAGACTATGGCTACACCTTC.

The sample holds a few counts of this clonotype. At one end, the junction sequence differs from germline, possibly due to a read error. The V gene is TRBV11-2, the J gene TRBJ2-5, with TRBD2 matching 10 bases. The CDR3 is 16 amino acids. Germline V gene lookup returns CDR1 SGHAT and CDR2 FQNNGV. The CDR3 DNA reads as TGTGCCAGCAGCATAGAACCGGGACTAGCGAGGGAGACCCAGTACTTC. It translates to CASSIEPGLARETQYF.

This clonotype was recorded a few times. The chain joins TRBV28 to TRBJ1-4, with D unresolved. Trimming took 3 bases from V and 9 from J, leaving 5 bases between them. This CDR3 has 11 residues. CDR1 MDHEN and CDR2 SYDVKM come from the germline V gene. CDR3 amino acids: CASSFFQKLFF. CDR3 bases: TGTGCCAGCAGTTTTTTTCAAAAACTGTTTTTT. The full variable domain, completed using reference TRBV28 and TRBJ1-4, is DVKVTQSSRYLVKRTGEKVFLECVQDMDHENMFWYRQDPGLGLRLIYFSYDVKMKEKGDIPEGYSVSREKKERFSLILESASTNQTSMYLCASSFFQKLFFGSGTQLSVL.

V usage is TRBV12-3 or TRBV12-4 and J usage is TRBJ2-3, with TRBD2 matching 14 bases. After removal of 6 bases from V and 5 bases from J, the junction contained 13 bases not matched to a gene. The CDR3 covers 18 residues. The CDR3 region is CASRPGTSGSSGLDTQYF. CDR3 DNA sequence: TGTGCCAGCAGGCCCGGGACTAGCGGGAGCTCGGGCCTAGATACGCAGTATTTT.